In this sample, the clone carrying this T cell receptor beta chain is medium-sized (0.01 to 0.1%). Its antigen is undetermined. A multiplex PCR was run with 60 Vbeta primers and 13 Jbeta primers. Assay used: immunoSEQ multiplex PCR; TCRdb lists only in-frame clones, some missing. The repertoire consists of approximately 140,000 clones, with about four fifths occurring once and the leading ten covering around 1.3%. The data were taken from a study of cytomegalovirus exposure and HLA in healthy donors. Study at large: The Caucasian-associated ancestry cluster contained roughly four fifths of the approximately 400 genotyped donors.

Study-level points and caveats: By HLA locus, TCR association rates varied in a later analysis, with DRB1 showing the most and HLA-C the fewest. Reports state that TCR beta sequences accurately predicted most subjects' HLA-A and HLA-B alleles. For most TCR sequences rarity was the rule, although some public TCRs occurred in many donors.

This TCR was sampled from a male donor in good health and CMV-seropositive. Sequencing was performed on PBMCs.

The CDR3 coding sequence is TGTGCCAGCACCAAAACGACAGGGGACAATGAGCAGTTCTTC. It translates to CASTKTTGDNEQFF. The chain recombines TRBV6-5 with TRBJ2-1; TRBD1 matches at 8 bases. Unmatched junction bases numbered 7, after V lost 7 bases and J lost 5 bases. This CDR3 region has 14 residues. In germline, CDR1 is MNHEY, CDR2 SVGAGI.